These 30 T cell receptor gamma chains were sequenced from one sample in a study of gamma-delta chains in newborns, infants, children (dated by TCRdb to the late 2010s). The run used an Illumina MiSeq. In TCRdb, clones were called once more from the public reads by CATT, and rows of identical DNA were later combined. The sample table contains about 2,700 gamma-chain clones; only one count was recorded for over 25% of them. The ten largest make up about 20% of the sample. The sample comprised blood. The receptors here all came from a child who was a newborn, infant or young child, either healthy, febrile or measles-vaccinated (not recorded which).

The CDR3 region is CALWETQQELGKKIKVF. The DNA of the CDR3 is TGTGCCTTGTGGGAGACGCAGCAAGAGTTGGGCAAAAAAATCAAGGTATTT. V and J are TRGV9 and TRGJP. The germline V gene encodes CDR1 GITISATS and CDR2 ISYDGTV (reference sequence). V lost 3 bases and J lost 3; bases outside the gene matches: 5. The CDR3 extends over 17 amino acids.

Concerning this clone itself: Being one base from a much bigger clone, this may be a read error. The sample has other DNA sequences that encode this CDR3 too. The chain couples TRGV9 to TRGJP. V gave up 5 bases and J gave up 5 bases; unmatched junction bases: 3. CDR1 and CDR2 from the germline V gene are GITISATS and ISYDGTV (reference sequence). This CDR3 has 15 amino acids. The CDR3 reads CALWGEELGKKIKVF. In DNA, the CDR3 is TGTGCCTTGTGGGGTGAAGAGTTGGGCAAAAAAATCAAGGTATTT.

This clone is judged large. The V and J genes are TRGV2 and TRGJ1 or TRGJ2. Germline CDR1 EGSNGY, CDR2 YDSYNSKV. This CDR3 comprises 14 residues. Unmatched junction bases numbered 7, after V lost 2 bases and J lost 3 bases. The CDR3 region is CATWDAQGYYKKLF. CDR3 nucleotides: TGTGCCACCTGGGACGCCCAGGGTTATTATAAGAAACTCTTT.

With regard to this clone: This sample also contains other DNA sequences that code for the same CDR3. The genes are TRGV9 and TRGJP. V shed 2 bases and J 4 bases; nucleotides not matched to a gene: 5. Germline V CDR1 and CDR2: GITISATS, ISYDGTV (reference sequence). There are 17 residues in the CDR3. CDR3 sequence (DNA): TGTGCCTTGTGGGAGGGGACCCAAGAGTTGGGCAAAAAAATCAAGGTATTT. Protein: CALWEGTQELGKKIKVF.

The chain employs TRGV9 and TRGJ1 or TRGJ2. Germline CDR1 and CDR2: GITISATS and ISYDGTV (reference sequence). V shed 1 base and J 0 bases; nucleotides not matched to a gene: 3. CDR3 length: 14 amino acids. For the CDR3, the DNA is TGTGCCTTGTGGGAGGTCTCGAATTATTATAAGAAACTCTTT. This translates into CALWEVSNYYKKLF.

This clone has only a few counts. The TCRdb record carries a much larger clone's protein, which differs from this DNA's translation at residue 8; a read error is the likely cause, and the protein listed here is the DNA translation. Other DNA sequences in the same sample also yield this CDR3. The V gene is TRGV9, the J gene TRGJP. Germline V lookup: CDR1 GITISATS, CDR2 ISYDGTV (reference sequence). The CDR3 loop spans 16 amino acids. The V segment lost 0 bases and the J segment 9 bases; nucleotides outside the gene matches: 5. In DNA, the CDR3 is TGTGCCTTGTGGGAGGTGCACGCGTTGGGCAAAAAAATCAAGGTATTT. Protein sequence: CALWEVHALGKKIKVF.

Comments on this clone: The junction departs from the called germline gene at one end, perhaps through a read error. The chain has TRGV9 and TRGJP. The CDR3 covers 17 residues. Per germline, CDR1 GITISATS and CDR2 ISYDGTV (reference sequence). CDR3 bases: TGTGCCTTGTGGGAGGGGAGAGCAGAGTCGGGCAAAAAAATCAAGGTATTT. It encodes CALWEGRAESGKKIKVF.

This clone is classed as medium-sized. This may come from a read error, since a much larger clone is one base off. V gene TRGV9 combines with J gene TRGJP. After removal of 2 bases from V and 5 bases from J, the junction contained 3 bases not matched to a gene. Germline V lookup: CDR1 GITISATS, CDR2 ISYDGTV (reference sequence). The CDR3 covers 16 residues. The CDR3 DNA sequence: TGTGCCTTGTGGGAGGAGGAAGAGTTGGGCAAAAAAATCAAGGTATTT. As protein: CALWEEEELGKKIKVF.

About this clone: Different DNA sequences within this sample yield the same CDR3. The chain couples TRGV9 to TRGJP. Germline lookup yields CDR1 GITISATS and CDR2 ISYDGTV (reference sequence). V lost 1 base to trimming and J lost 6 bases; unmatched junction nucleotides: 6. CDR3 length: 17 amino acids. CDR3 DNA sequence: TGTGCCTTGTGGGAGGTTTCTCGAGAGTTGGGCAAAAAAATCAAGGTATTT. This sequence encodes CALWEVSRELGKKIKVF.

This clone is termed medium-sized (0.01 to 0.1%). The chain couples TRGV9 to TRGJP2. Germline-derived CDR1 and CDR2 are GITISATS and ISYDGTV (reference sequence). With 8 bases clipped from V and 0 bases from J, the junction kept 6 bases outside the gene matches. This CDR3 spans 14 amino acids. The CDR3 DNA reads as TGTGCCTTGTCGTCGTATAGTAGTGATTGGATCAAGACGTTT. It specifies CALSSYSSDWIKTF.

V and J are TRGV2 and TRGJP1. V lost 0 bases to trimming and J lost 11 bases; unmatched junction nucleotides: 6. Germline CDR1 and CDR2: EGSNGY and YDSYNSKV. The length of the CDR3 is 13 residues. The CDR3 DNA reads TGTGCCACCTGGGACGGGCCGGGGTGGTTCAAGATATTT. It codes for CATWDGPGWFKIF.

Concerning this clone itself: A clone one base away is much larger, so this may be a read error. The chain couples TRGV9 to TRGJP. CDR3 length equals 17 residues. In germline, CDR1 is GITISATS, CDR2 ISYDGTV (reference sequence). CDR3: CALWVVQWELGKKIKVF. As DNA, the CDR3 is TGTGCCTTGTGGGTGGTGCAGTGGGAGTTGGGCAAAAAAATCAAGGTATTT.

This clone is judged medium-sized. This same CDR3 is encoded by further DNA sequences in the sample. V usage is TRGV9 and J usage is TRGJP. This CDR3 spans 15 amino acids. Germline CDR1 is GITISATS and CDR2 is ISYDGTV (reference sequence). V lost 6 bases and J lost 4; bases outside the gene matches: 3. CDR3 residues: CALWSQELGKKIKVF. The DNA of the CDR3 is TGTGCCTTGTGGAGTCAAGAGTTGGGCAAAAAAATCAAGGTATTT.

The genes are TRGV9 and TRGJP. This CDR3 has 17 amino acids. V shed 3 bases, J shed 4 bases, and the junction held 6 bases outside the gene matches. CDR1 and CDR2 (germline): GITISATS, ISYDGTV (reference sequence). DNA of the CDR3: TGTGCCTTGTGGGAGAACACCCAAGAGTTGGGCAAAAAAATCAAGGTATTT. Protein sequence: CALWENTQELGKKIKVF.

With regard to this clone: For this DNA, TCRdb reports the protein of a much larger clone, which diverges at residue 6, most likely from a read error; the protein presented here is translated directly from the DNA. This CDR3 is also generated by other DNA sequences in the sample. The V and J genes are TRGV9 and TRGJP. CDR3 length: 16 residues. J lost 6 bases, V lost 2 bases, and 4 bases had no gene match. Looked up from germline, CDR1 is GITISATS and CDR2 is ISYDGTV (reference sequence). The CDR3 nucleotides read TGTGCCTTGTGGGAGGAAGGAGAGTTGGGCAAAAAAATCAAGGTATTT. Translation gives CALWEEGELGKKIKVF.

This clone is judged large. Other DNA sequences in the same sample also yield this CDR3. V is TRGV9 and J is TRGJP. The trim removed 2 bases at V and 4 bases at J, leaving 2 bases unmatched. The germline gives CDR1 GITISATS, CDR2 ISYDGTV (reference sequence). The CDR3 is 16 residues long. In nucleotides, the CDR3 is TGTGCCTTGTGGGAGGACCAAGAGTTGGGCAAAAAAATCAAGGTATTT. This encodes CALWEDQELGKKIKVF.

This clone was counted a few times. Given a much more abundant clone one base away, this may be a read error. The sample holds other DNA sequences that translate to the same CDR3. The chain uses TRGV9 and TRGJ1 or TRGJ2. CDR3 length equals 11 residues. The germline gives CDR1 GITISATS, CDR2 ISYDGTV (reference sequence). For the CDR3, the DNA is TGTGCCCTGTGGGAGGTGCGAAAGAAACTCTTT. Residues: CALWEVRKKLF.

In its sample, this clone ranks as medium-sized. Other DNA sequences in the sample encode the same CDR3. The V gene is TRGV9, the J gene TRGJP. V was clipped by 3 bases and J by 2 bases; unmatched bases: 1. Germline-derived CDR1 and CDR2 are GITISATS and ISYDGTV (reference sequence). This CDR3 is built from 16 residues. Here the CDR3 reads CALWERQELGKKIKVF. Here the CDR3 DNA reads TGTGCCTTGTGGGAGAGGCAAGAGTTGGGCAAAAAAATCAAGGTATTT.

This clone was detected only once. One junction end disagrees with the germline gene, perhaps due to a read error. V is TRGV9 and J is TRGJP. The CDR3 length is 17 residues. Germline V gene sequence: CDR1 GITISATS, CDR2 ISYDGTV (reference sequence). CDR3 DNA: TGTGCCTGGTGGGAGCCTACTCAAGAGTTGGGCAAAAAAATCAAGGTATTT. Its protein product is CAWWEPTQELGKKIKVF.

This clone was seen a handful of times. V and J are TRGV9 and TRGJP. This CDR3 comprises 15 residues. V lost 4 bases to trimming and J lost 11 bases; unmatched junction nucleotides: 8. Germline V lookup: CDR1 GITISATS, CDR2 ISYDGTV (reference sequence). This CDR3 is CALWDRVLGKKIKVF. In nucleotides, the CDR3 is TGTGCCTTGTGGGACAGAGTGCTGGGCAAAAAAATCAAGGTATTT.

Worth noting for this clone: A far larger clone is only one base removed, so a read error is likely. This chain uses TRGV9 with TRGJP. The CDR3 length is 18 residues. With 0 bases clipped from V and 9 bases from J, the junction kept 11 bases outside the gene matches. The germline gives CDR1 GITISATS, CDR2 ISYDGTV (reference sequence). This chain's CDR3 is CALWEVVMVALGKKIKVF. The DNA for the CDR3 is TGTGCCTTGTGGGAGGTGGTTATGGTAGCGTTGGGCAAAAAAATCAAGGTATTT.

The sample holds a few counts of this clone. Other DNA sequences from this sample encode an identical CDR3 as well. The chain employs TRGV9 and TRGJP. The CDR3 loop spans 17 amino acids. V lost 2 bases to trimming and J lost 5 bases; unmatched junction nucleotides: 6. The V gene's germline CDR1 is GITISATS and CDR2 ISYDGTV (reference sequence). CDR3 coding DNA: TGTGCCTTGTGGGAGGCAACCAAAGAGTTGGGCAAAAAAATCAAGGTATTT. The encoded protein is CALWEATKELGKKIKVF.

This clone is termed large. This rearrangement joins TRGV9 to TRGJP. The CDR3 spans 15 residues. Germline values: CDR1 GITISATS, CDR2 ISYDGTV (reference sequence). The J segment lost 8 bases and the V segment lost 0 bases, leaving 1 base of the junction unmatched. CDR3 DNA: TGTGCCTTGTGGGAGGTGAAGTTGGGCAAAAAAATCAAGGTATTT. It codes for CALWEVKLGKKIKVF.

This clone has a handful of counts. This chain links TRGV9 with TRGJP1. This CDR3 comprises 15 residues. V gave up 0 bases and J gave up 9 bases; unmatched junction bases: 10. From germline, CDR1 is GITISATS and CDR2 ISYDGTV (reference sequence). The CDR3 loop reads CALWEVLGTSWFKIF. CDR3 coding DNA: TGTGCCTTGTGGGAGGTGCTCGGAACCAGTTGGTTCAAGATATTT.

In its sample, this clone is large. This likely stems from a read error, as it lies one base from a far larger clone. Different DNA sequences within this sample yield the same CDR3. The V gene is TRGV9, the J gene TRGJP. V trimming: 2 bases; J trimming: 2 bases; junction bases outside the gene matches: 0. This CDR3 spans 16 amino acids. Germline CDR1 is GITISATS and CDR2 is ISYDGTV (reference sequence). CDR3 sequence (DNA): TGTGCCTTGTGGGAGGGGCAAGAGTTGGGCAAAAAAATCAAGGTATTT. It yields the protein CALWEGQELGKKIKVF.

Concerning this clone itself: In the same sample, other DNA sequences code for this CDR3. The CDR3 DNA sequence: TGTGCCTTGTGGGACGTTAGGGTGGAAGTGGGCAAAAAAATCAAGGTATTT. This encodes CALWDVRVEVGKKIKVF. V usage is TRGV9 and J usage is TRGJP. V gave up 4 bases and J gave up 11 bases; unmatched junction bases: 14. Germline V CDR1 and CDR2: GITISATS, ISYDGTV (reference sequence). CDR3 length: 17 residues.

Concerning this clone: A read error may produce the germline difference seen at one junction end. The chain has TRGV9 and TRGJP. There are 18 residues in the CDR3. Germline CDR1 is GITISATS and CDR2 is ISYDGTV (reference sequence). CDR3 coding DNA: TGTGCCTTGTGGGAGGTACCCCACCCAGAGTTGGGCGAAAAAATCAAGGTATTT. This encodes CALWEVPHPELGEKIKVF.

Worth noting for this clone: The sample contains more than one DNA sequence encoding this CDR3. The chain joins TRGV9 to TRGJP. With V trimmed by 0 bases and J by 4 bases, 6 bases remained unmatched. This CDR3 has 18 residues. Germline assignment: CDR1 GITISATS and CDR2 ISYDGTV (reference sequence). As DNA, the CDR3 is TGTGCCTTGTGGGAGGTGCCCCTCCAAGAGTTGGGCAAAAAAATCAAGGTATTT. This encodes CALWEVPLQELGKKIKVF.

This clone is large (0.1 to 1%) within its sample. Within the sample, other DNA sequences also encode this same CDR3. The rearrangement uses TRGV9 and TRGJP. Germline values: CDR1 GITISATS, CDR2 ISYDGTV (reference sequence). With 3 bases clipped from V and 3 bases from J, the junction kept 2 bases outside the gene matches. The CDR3 contains 16 residues. CDR3 in amino acids: CALWEKQELGKKIKVF. In DNA, the CDR3 is TGTGCCTTGTGGGAGAAGCAAGAGTTGGGCAAAAAAATCAAGGTATTT.

Judged by abundance, this clone is medium-sized. Other DNA sequences in this sample translate to the same CDR3. The rearrangement links TRGV9 to TRGJ1 or TRGJ2. This CDR3 contains 11 residues. With 1 base clipped from V and 9 bases from J, the junction kept 3 bases outside the gene matches. CDR1 and CDR2 (germline): GITISATS, ISYDGTV (reference sequence). The CDR3 spells CALWEVAKKLF. The CDR3 DNA reads as TGTGCCTTGTGGGAGGTCGCTAAGAAACTCTTT.